The 6 T cell receptor beta chains presented below share a single source sample, sequenced in a study of blood T cell repertoires in COVID-19. Some clones are missing from TCRdb's copy, which holds only in-frame ones; the method was immunoSEQ multiplex PCR. In the table there are around 170,000 clones, 88% of which are singletons. Sequencing was carried out using PBMCs or T cells enriched from blood (not recorded which). These receptors all come from a woman in her late teens or twenties who had recovered from COVID-19.

J is TRBJ1-2 and V is TRBV7-9; D unclear. Between the trimmed V and J ends, which lost 5 bases and 0 bases, there was a span of 10 bases. The CDR3 totals 14 residues. From germline, CDR1 is SEHNR and CDR2 FQNEAQ (reference sequence). CDR3 sequence (DNA): TGTGCCAGCAGCCCCCCGGGAACTAACTATGGCTACACCTTC. Translation: CASSPPGTNYGYTF.

This chain connects TRBV4-1 to TRBJ2-3; 11 bases are a match to TRBD2. The germline gives CDR1 MGHRA, CDR2 YSYEKL. V was pared by 2 bases and J by 2 bases, with 3 bases of the junction left unmatched. This CDR3 has 16 residues. The CDR3 bases are TGCGCCAGCAGCCAACGGACTAGCGGGCTCACAGATACGCAGTATTTT. Amino acids: CASSQRTSGLTDTQYF.

This CDR3 is CASSTNRGDTQYF. CDR3 DNA sequence: TGTGCCAGCAGCACTAACAGGGGAGATACGCAGTATTTT. The chain couples TRBV11-2 to TRBJ2-3, with 7 positions matching TRBD1. Germline CDR1 SGHAT, CDR2 FQNNGV. V was pared by 5 bases and J by 5 bases, with 4 bases of the junction left unmatched. CDR3 length: 13 amino acids.

This chain connects TRBV25-1 to TRBJ2-7; 10 bases fit TRBD1. V was clipped by 10 bases and J by 6 bases; unmatched bases: 12. Germline CDR1 MGHDK, CDR2 SYGVNS. The CDR3 loop spans 14 amino acids. The CDR3 DNA sequence: TGTGCCACACTGCCCGGGACAGGGGAGGTCGAGCAGTACTTC. Translation: CATLPGTGEVEQYF.

This clone was detected only once. The chain carries TRBV19 and TRBJ2-3; 8 bases line up with TRBD2. This CDR3 has 16 residues. V lost 5 bases to trimming and J lost 2 bases; unmatched junction nucleotides: 9. The germline V gene encodes CDR1 LNHDA and CDR2 SQIVND (reference sequence). The CDR3 sequence: CASSPGLVVSTDTQYF. The CDR3 DNA reads as TGTGCCAGTAGTCCGGGACTAGTGGTATCCACAGATACGCAGTATTTT.

This chain connects TRBV5-5 to TRBJ2-7; D is possibly TRBD1 (6 bases). V lost 2 bases to trimming and J lost 3 bases, with 12 bases between them. Looked up from germline, CDR1 is SGHKS and CDR2 is YYEKEE (reference sequence). This CDR3 is built from 14 residues. The DNA for the CDR3 is TGTGCCAGCAGCTTACGACAGGTAGACTACGAGCAGTACTTC. It translates to CASSLRQVDYEQYF.